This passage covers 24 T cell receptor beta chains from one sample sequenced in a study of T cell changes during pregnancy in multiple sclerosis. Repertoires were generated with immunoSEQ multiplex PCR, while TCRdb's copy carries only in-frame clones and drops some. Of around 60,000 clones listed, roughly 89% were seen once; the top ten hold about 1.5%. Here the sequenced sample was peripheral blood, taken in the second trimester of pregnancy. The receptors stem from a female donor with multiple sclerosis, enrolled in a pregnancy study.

The CDR3 sequence is CASSRTGVGNNEQFF. CDR3 coding DNA: TGTGCCAGCAGTCGCACAGGGGTGGGGAACAATGAGCAGTTCTTC. The gene calls are TRBV6-5 and TRBJ2-1; 7 nucleotides align to TRBD1. This CDR3 comprises 15 residues. Germline CDR1 MNHEY, CDR2 SVGAGI. J gave up 5 bases and V 5 bases, and 9 bases lay outside the gene matches.

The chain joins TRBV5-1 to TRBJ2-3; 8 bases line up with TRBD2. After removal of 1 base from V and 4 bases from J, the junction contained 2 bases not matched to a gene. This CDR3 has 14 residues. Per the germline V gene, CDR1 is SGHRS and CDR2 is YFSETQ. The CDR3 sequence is CASSLREGSDTQYF. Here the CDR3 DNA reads TGCGCCAGCAGCTTGCGGGAGGGTTCAGATACGCAGTATTTT.

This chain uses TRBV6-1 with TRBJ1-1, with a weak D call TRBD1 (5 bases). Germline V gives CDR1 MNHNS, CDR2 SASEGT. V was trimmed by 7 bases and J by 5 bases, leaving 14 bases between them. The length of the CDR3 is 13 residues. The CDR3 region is CASTQARGTEAFF. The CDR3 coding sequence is TGTGCCAGCACCCAGGCACGGGGGACTGAAGCTTTCTTT.

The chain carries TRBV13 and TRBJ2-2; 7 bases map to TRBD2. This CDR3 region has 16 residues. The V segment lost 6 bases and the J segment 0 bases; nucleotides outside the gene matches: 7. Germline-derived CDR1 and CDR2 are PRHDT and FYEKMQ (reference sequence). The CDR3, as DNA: TGTGCCAGCAGACACTCTAGCGGAGCGAACACCGGGGAGCTGTTTTTT. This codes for CASRHSSGANTGELFF. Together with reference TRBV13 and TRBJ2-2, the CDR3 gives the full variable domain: AAGVIQSPRHLIKEKRETATLKCYPIPRHDTVYWYQQGPGQDPQFLISFYEKMQSDKGSIPDRFSAQQFSDYHSELNMSSLELGDSALYFCASRHSSGANTGELFFGEGSRLTVL.

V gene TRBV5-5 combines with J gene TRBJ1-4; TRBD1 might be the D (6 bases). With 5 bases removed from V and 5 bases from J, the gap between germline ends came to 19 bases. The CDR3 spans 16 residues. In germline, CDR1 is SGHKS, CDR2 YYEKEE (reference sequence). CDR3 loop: CASSSSTGRSNEKLFF. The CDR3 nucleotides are TGTGCCAGCAGTTCCAGCACAGGGCGTTCCAATGAAAAACTGTTTTTT. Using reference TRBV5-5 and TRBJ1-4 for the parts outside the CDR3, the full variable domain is DAGVTQSPTHLIKTRGQQVTLRCSPISGHKSVSWYQQVLGQGPQFIFQYYEKEERGRGNFPDRFSARQFPNYSSELNVNALLLGDSALYLCASSSSTGRSNEKLFFGSGTQLSVL.

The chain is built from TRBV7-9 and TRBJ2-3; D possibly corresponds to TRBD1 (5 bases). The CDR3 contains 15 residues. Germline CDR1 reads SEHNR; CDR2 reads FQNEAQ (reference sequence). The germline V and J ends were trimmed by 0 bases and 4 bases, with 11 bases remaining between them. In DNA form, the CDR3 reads TGTGCCAGCAGCTTAGCGCGGACAAATCCAGATACGCAGTATTTT. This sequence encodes CASSLARTNPDTQYF.

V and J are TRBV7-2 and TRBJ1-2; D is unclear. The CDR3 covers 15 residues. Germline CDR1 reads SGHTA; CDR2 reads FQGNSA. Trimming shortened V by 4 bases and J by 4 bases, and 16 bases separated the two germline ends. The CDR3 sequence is CASSSLLGGSYGYTF. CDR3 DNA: TGTGCCAGCAGCTCTCTTCTGGGAGGGAGCTATGGCTACACCTTC.

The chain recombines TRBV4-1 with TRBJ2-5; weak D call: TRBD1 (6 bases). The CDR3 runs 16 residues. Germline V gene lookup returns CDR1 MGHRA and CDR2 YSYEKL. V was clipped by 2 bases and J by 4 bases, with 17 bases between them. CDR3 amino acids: CASSQHRDGSSETQYF. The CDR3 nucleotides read TGCGCCAGCAGCCAACACAGGGACGGTAGTTCAGAGACCCAGTACTTC.

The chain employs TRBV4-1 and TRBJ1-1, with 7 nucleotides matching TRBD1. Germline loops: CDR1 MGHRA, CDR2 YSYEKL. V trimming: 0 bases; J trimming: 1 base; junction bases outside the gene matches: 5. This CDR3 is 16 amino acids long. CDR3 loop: CASSQDLWTGNTEAFF. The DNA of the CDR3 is TGCGCCAGCAGCCAAGATCTATGGACAGGGAACACTGAAGCTTTCTTT.

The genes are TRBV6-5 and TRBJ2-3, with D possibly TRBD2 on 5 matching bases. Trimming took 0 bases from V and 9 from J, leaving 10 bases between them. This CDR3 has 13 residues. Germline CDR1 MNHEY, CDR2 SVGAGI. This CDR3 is CASSYSRWETQYF. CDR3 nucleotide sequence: TGTGCCAGCAGTTACTCGAGATGGGAGACGCAGTATTTT.

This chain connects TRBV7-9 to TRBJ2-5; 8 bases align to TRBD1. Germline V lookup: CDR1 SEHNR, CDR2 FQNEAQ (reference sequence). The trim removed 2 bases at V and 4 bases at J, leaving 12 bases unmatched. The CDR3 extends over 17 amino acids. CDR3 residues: CASSLYPWTGKIETQYF. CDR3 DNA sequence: TGTGCCAGCAGCTTATACCCCTGGACAGGGAAGATAGAGACCCAGTACTTC.

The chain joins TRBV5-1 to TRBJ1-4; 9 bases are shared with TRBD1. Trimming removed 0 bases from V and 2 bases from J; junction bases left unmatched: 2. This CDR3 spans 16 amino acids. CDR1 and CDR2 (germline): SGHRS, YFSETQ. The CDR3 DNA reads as TGCGCCAGCAGCTTGGACAGGGGGCCGACTAATGAAAAACTGTTTTTT. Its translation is CASSLDRGPTNEKLFF.

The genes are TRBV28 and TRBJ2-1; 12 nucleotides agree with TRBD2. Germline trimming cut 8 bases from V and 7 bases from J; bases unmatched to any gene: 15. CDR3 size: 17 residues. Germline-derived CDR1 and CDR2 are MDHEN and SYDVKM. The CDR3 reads CASRTPASGRAVNEQFF. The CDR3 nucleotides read TGTGCCAGCCGCACCCCTGCTAGCGGGAGGGCCGTGAATGAGCAGTTCTTC.

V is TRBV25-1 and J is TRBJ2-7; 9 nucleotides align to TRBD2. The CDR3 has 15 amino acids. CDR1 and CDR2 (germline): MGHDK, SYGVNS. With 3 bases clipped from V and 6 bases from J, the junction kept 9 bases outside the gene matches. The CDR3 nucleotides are TGTGCCAGCAGTGACCCCGGCGGGAGGGCCGGCGAGCAGTACTTC. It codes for CASSDPGGRAGEQYF.

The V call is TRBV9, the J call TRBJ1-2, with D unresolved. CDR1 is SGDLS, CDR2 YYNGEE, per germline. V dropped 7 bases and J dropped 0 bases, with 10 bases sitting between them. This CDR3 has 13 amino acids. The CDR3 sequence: CASGGVPNYGYTF. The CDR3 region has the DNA TGTGCCAGCGGAGGCGTTCCTAACTATGGCTACACCTTC.

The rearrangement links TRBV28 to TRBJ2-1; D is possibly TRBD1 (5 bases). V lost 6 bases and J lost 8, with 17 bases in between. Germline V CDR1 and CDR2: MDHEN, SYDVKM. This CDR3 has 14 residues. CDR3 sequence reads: CASRGAARPHEQFF. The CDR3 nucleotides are TGTGCCAGCAGAGGGGCTGCGAGACCCCATGAGCAGTTCTTC.

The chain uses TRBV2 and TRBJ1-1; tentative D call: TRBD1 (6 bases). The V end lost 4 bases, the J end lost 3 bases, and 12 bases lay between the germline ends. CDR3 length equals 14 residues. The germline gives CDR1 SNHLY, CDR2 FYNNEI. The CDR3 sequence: CASSGHRVDTEAFF. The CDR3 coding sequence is TGTGCCAGCAGTGGTCACAGGGTTGACACTGAAGCTTTCTTT.

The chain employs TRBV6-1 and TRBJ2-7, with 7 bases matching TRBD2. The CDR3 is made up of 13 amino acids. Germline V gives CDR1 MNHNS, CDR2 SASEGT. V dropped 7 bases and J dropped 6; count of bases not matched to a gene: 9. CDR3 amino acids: CASNGGGPIEQYF. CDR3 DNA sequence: TGTGCCAGCAACGGGGGAGGGCCCATCGAGCAGTACTTC.

CDR3 nucleotide sequence: TGCGCCAGCGTCCCAGGGGGCGCGAACACTGAAGCTTTCTTT. It specifies CASVPGGANTEAFF. The chain recombines TRBV5-1 with TRBJ1-1; TRBD1 aligns across 8 bases. CDR3 length: 14 amino acids. With 7 bases clipped from V and 1 base from J, the junction kept 6 bases outside the gene matches. Germline CDR1 SGHRS, CDR2 YFSETQ. Full variable domain (remainder filled in from reference TRBV5-1 and TRBJ1-1): KAGVTQTPRYLIKTRGQQVTLSCSPISGHRSVSWYQQTPGQGLQFLFEYFSETQRNKGNFPGRFSGRQFSNSRSEMNVSTLELGDSALYLCASVPGGANTEAFFGQGTRLTVV.

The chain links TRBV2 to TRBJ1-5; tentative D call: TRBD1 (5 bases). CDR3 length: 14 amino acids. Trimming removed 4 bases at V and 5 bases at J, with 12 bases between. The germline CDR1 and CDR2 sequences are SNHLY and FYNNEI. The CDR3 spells CASSGPGGDQPQHF. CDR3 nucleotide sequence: TGTGCCAGCAGTGGCCCTGGGGGGGATCAGCCCCAGCATTTT.

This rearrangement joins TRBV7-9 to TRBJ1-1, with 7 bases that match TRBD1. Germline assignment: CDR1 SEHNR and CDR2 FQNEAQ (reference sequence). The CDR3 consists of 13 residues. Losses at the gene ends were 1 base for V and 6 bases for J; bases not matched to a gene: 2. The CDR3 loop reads CASSLDQGAEAFF. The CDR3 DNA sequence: TGTGCCAGCAGCTTAGATCAGGGGGCTGAAGCTTTCTTT. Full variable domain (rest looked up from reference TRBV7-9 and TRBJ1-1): DTGVSQNPRHKITKRGQNVTFRCDPISEHNRLYWYRQTLGQGPEFLTYFQNEAQLEKSRLLSDRFSAERPKGSFSTLEIQRTEQGDSAMYLCASSLDQGAEAFFGQGTRLTVV.

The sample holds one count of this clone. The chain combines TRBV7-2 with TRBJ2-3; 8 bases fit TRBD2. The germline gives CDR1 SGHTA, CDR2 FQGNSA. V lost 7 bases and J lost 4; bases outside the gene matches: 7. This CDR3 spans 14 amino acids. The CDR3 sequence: CASTSGGYADTQYF. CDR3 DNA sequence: TGTGCCAGCACCTCGGGGGGGTACGCAGATACGCAGTATTTT.

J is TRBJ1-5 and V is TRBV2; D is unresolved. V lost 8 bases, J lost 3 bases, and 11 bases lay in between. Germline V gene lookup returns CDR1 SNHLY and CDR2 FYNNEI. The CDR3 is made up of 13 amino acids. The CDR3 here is CASGGQANQPQHF. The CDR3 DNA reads TGTGCCAGCGGAGGGCAGGCCAATCAGCCCCAGCATTTT.

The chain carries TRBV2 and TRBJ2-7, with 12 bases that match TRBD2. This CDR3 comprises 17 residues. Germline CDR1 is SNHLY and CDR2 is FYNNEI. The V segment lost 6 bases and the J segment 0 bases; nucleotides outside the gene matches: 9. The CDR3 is CASRVRQTSGSSYEQYF. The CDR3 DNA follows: TGTGCCAGCAGAGTACGACAGACTAGCGGGAGCTCCTACGAGCAGTACTTC.